This T cell receptor beta chain comes out of a study of CD8+ T cells in alopecia areata. As for the study in general: Oral tofacitinib, 5 to 10 mg twice daily, was given in an open-label trial.

There are a few counts of this clone. Its matching antigen is unknown. RNA extraction and reverse transcription yielded cDNA as sequencing template. Data came from immunoSEQ multiplex PCR; TCRdb stores just in-frame clones and leaves some out. The data hold about 130,000 clones, with about 50% observed a single time. The study team obtained lesional scalp punch biopsies and peripheral blood from alopecia areata patients. Germline CDR1 and CDR2: SEHNR and FQNEAQ (reference sequence). This CDR3 contains 16 residues. The ends lost 3 bases at V and 7 bases at J; junction bases unmatched: 12. Study outcomes and limitations: An increase in clonality over normal scalp was evident in lesional scalp, especially alopecia totalis/universalis. Shared TCR sequences were less clear between patients than in mice, possibly partly from HLA diversity.

This TCR came from a human donor with alopecia areata. Sequenced material: CD8+ T cells sorted from blood, taken at week 0. This chain connects TRBV7-9 to TRBJ1-2, with TRBD1 identical over 9 bases. The CDR3 nucleotides are TGTGCCAGCAGCTTGCCCCTAACAGGGGGCGTTCGTGGCTACACCTTC. Translating gives CASSLPLTGGVRGYTF.